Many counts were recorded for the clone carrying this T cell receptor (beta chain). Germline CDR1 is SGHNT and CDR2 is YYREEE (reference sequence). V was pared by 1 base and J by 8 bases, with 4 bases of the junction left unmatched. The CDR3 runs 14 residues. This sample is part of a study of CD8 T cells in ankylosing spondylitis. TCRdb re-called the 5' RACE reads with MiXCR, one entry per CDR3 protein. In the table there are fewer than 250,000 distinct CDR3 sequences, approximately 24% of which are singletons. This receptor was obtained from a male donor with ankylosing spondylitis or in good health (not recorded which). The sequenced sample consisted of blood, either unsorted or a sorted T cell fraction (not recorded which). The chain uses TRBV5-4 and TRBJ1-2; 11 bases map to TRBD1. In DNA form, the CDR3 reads TGTGCCAGCAGCTTGTATGGGACAGGGGGAGGCTACACCTTC. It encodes CASSLYGTGGGYTF.